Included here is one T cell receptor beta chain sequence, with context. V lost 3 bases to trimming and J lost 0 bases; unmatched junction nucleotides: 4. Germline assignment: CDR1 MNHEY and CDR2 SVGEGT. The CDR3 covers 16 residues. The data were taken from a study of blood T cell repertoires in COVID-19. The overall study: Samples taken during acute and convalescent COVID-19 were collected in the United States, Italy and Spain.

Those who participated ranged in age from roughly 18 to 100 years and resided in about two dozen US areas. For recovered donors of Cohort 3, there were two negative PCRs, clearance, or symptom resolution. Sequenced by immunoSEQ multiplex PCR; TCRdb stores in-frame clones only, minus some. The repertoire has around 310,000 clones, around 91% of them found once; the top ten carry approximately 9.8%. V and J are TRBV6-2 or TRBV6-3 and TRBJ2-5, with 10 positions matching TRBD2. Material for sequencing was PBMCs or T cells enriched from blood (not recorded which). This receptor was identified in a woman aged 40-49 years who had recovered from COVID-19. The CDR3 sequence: CASSYFSGRYQETQYF. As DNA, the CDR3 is TGTGCCAGCAGTTATTTTAGCGGGAGGTACCAAGAGACCCAGTACTTC.